The TCR beta chain under discussion was sequenced for a study of identical twins. Study results and caveats: Cross-sectional statistical analysis, not tracking of the same donors, underpinned the conclusions. Analyses of zero insertions could, in part, be confounded by invariant MAIT and iNKT cells. Beta clonotypes that were abundant in cord blood contained fewer insertions, a pattern absent from memory repertoires.

A remark on this clonotype: No antigen is known for it.

Unique molecular identifiers were in the cDNA, with template-switch universal primer binding. Using its own MiXCR run on the 5' RACE reads, TCRdb lists one record per CDR3 protein. This sample yields about 450,000 distinct CDR3 sequences, of which approximately 17% are seen a single time; less than 15% belongs to the top ten. The sample consisted of naive T cells sorted from blood. This clonotype was sampled from a man aged 45-65 years in good health.

The CDR3 sequence: CASSYSYRKVSYNEQFF. CDR3 DNA: TGTGCCAGCAGTTACTCGTACAGGAAAGTCTCCTACAATGAGCAGTTCTTC. The V gene is TRBV6-5, the J gene TRBJ2-1, with D possibly being TRBD1 (5 bases). Trimming cost V 0 bases and J 0 bases, with 12 bases left between them. This CDR3 is built from 17 residues. CDR1 is MNHEY and CDR2 is SVGAGI in the germline V gene.